Presented here are 25 T cell receptor beta chains from one specimen sequenced in a study of T cell responses to AZD1222 COVID-19 vaccine. Produced via immunoSEQ multiplex PCR; TCRdb's table is partial and in-frame only. The table shows 95,000 to 150,000 clones, with over 75% occurring only once. The material was peripheral blood, obtained 28 days after the second dose of the MenACWY control vaccine. The receptors here all came from an adult who received the MenACWY meningococcal vaccine as a control.

This clone was seen a handful of times. This rearrangement joins TRBV7-2 to TRBJ1-6; 8 nucleotides align to TRBD1. Germline assignment: CDR1 SGHTA and CDR2 FQGNSA. J gave up 10 bases and V 5 bases, and 4 bases lay outside the gene matches. CDR3 length: 13 amino acids. CDR3 loop: CASSANRGSPLHF. The CDR3 bases are TGTGCCAGCAGCGCAAACAGGGGGTCACCCCTCCACTTT.

V is TRBV27 and J is TRBJ2-1, with D maybe TRBD1 (5 bases). Trimming took off 6 bases at V and 11 bases at J, with 11 bases between the two ends. Germline V gene lookup returns CDR1 MNHEY and CDR2 SMNVEV (reference sequence). The CDR3 sequence is 11 residues long. The CDR3 is CASRFQGKQFF. In DNA, the CDR3 is TGTGCCAGCAGGTTCCAGGGAAAGCAGTTCTTC.

This clone was counted a single time. The chain carries TRBV5-1 and TRBJ1-6; D unclear. Germline assignment: CDR1 SGHRS and CDR2 YFSETQ. This CDR3 is built from 15 residues. The V and J ends lost 0 bases and 3 bases respectively, with 7 bases between them. As DNA, the CDR3 is TGCGCCAGCAGCTTGGTTCCCGACTATAATTCACCCCTCCACTTT. It codes for CASSLVPDYNSPLHF.

V is TRBV7-6 and J is TRBJ1-2, with 7 bases fitting TRBD1. CDR1 is SGHVS and CDR2 is FNYEAQ in the germline V gene. The CDR3 sequence is 15 residues long. The V and J ends lost 5 bases and 2 bases, in that order; junction bases with no gene match: 8. CDR3 bases: TGTGCCAGCAGCCCTCCGGGACAGCGAAACTATGGCTACACCTTC. It specifies CASSPPGQRNYGYTF.

The V gene is TRBV7-9, the J gene TRBJ2-6; D is possibly TRBD1 or TRBD2 (5 bases each). Germline values: CDR1 SEHNR, CDR2 FQNEAQ (reference sequence). Trimming left V 3 bases short and J 4 bases short, with 19 bases between. The CDR3 is 18 amino acids. The CDR3 DNA reads TGTGCCAGCAGCTTTACGTCCCGGGGCAGTCTGGGGGCCAACGTCCTGACTTTC. Amino acids: CASSFTSRGSLGANVLTF. Filled out from reference TRBV7-9 and TRBJ2-6, the complete variable domain reads DTGVSQNPRHKITKRGQNVTFRCDPISEHNRLYWYRQTLGQGPEFLTYFQNEAQLEKSRLLSDRFSAERPKGSFSTLEIQRTEQGDSAMYLCASSFTSRGSLGANVLTFGAGSRLTVL.

The rearrangement links TRBV2 to TRBJ2-4; maybe TRBD1 (5 bases). CDR1 is SNHLY and CDR2 is FYNNEI in the germline V gene. Trimming removed 7 bases from V and 9 bases from J, with 19 bases in between. CDR3 length: 14 residues. As DNA, the CDR3 is TGTGCCAGCATCGCAAAAAGGGGAACGGCCATTCAGTACTTC. The encoded protein is CASIAKRGTAIQYF.

The chain employs TRBV28 and TRBJ1-2; D is undetermined. Trimming stripped 2 bases from V and 8 bases from J, with 15 bases between. Germline V gene lookup returns CDR1 MDHEN and CDR2 SYDVKM. CDR3 length: 14 residues. Written as DNA, the CDR3 is TGTGCCAGCAGTTTAGCGGCAGGATCGAGGGGCTACACCTTC. Translation gives CASSLAAGSRGYTF.

The rearrangement joins TRBV6-5 to TRBJ2-7, with D perhaps TRBD2 (6 bases). From germline, CDR1 is MNHEY and CDR2 SVGAGI. Trimming pared 9 bases from V and 7 bases from J, leaving 25 bases between. CDR3 size: 15 residues. The CDR3 coding sequence is TGTGCCAGTTGCCCGGGGGTGGTCGGGGTGAAAGAGCAGTACTTC. Its protein product is CASCPGVVGVKEQYF.

The J gene is TRBJ2-7, the V gene TRBV28; no reliable D call. Germline CDR1 MDHEN, CDR2 SYDVKM. There are 18 residues in the CDR3. The V gene lost 6 bases and the J gene lost 0 bases, with 24 bases spanning the gap. CDR3 region: CASSPSGARYVSSYEQYV. The CDR3 DNA reads as TGTGCCAGCAGCCCCAGTGGCGCAAGGTACGTTAGCTCCTACGAGCAGTACGTC.

This sequence joins TRBV7-9 and TRBJ1-2, with D unresolved. The germline gives CDR1 SEHNR, CDR2 FQNEAQ (reference sequence). This CDR3 region has 13 residues. V shed 1 base and J shed 3 bases, with 6 bases lying between them. The CDR3: CASSLVPDYGYTF. The CDR3 DNA sequence: TGTGCCAGCAGCTTAGTACCGGACTATGGCTACACCTTC.

The chain joins TRBV29-1 to TRBJ2-3; D is ambiguous. Trimming left V 4 bases short and J 6 bases short, with 14 bases between. The CDR3 is 13 amino acids. Germline V gene sequence: CDR1 SQVTM, CDR2 ANQGSEA. CDR3 protein: CSVAETAADTQYF. CDR3 in DNA: TGCAGCGTTGCAGAAACGGCCGCCGATACGCAGTATTTT.

The V call is TRBV10-3, the J call TRBJ1-2; the D is unclear. CDR1 is ENHRY and CDR2 is SYGVKD in the germline V gene. This CDR3 spans 13 amino acids. V dropped 3 bases and J dropped 4 bases, with 9 bases sitting between them. CDR3 DNA: TGTGCCATCAGTGAATTACCCTTCTATGGCTACACCTTC. It translates to CAISELPFYGYTF.

The chain is built from TRBV6-5 and TRBJ1-1; D possibly corresponds to TRBD1 (6 bases). Germline V gene data show CDR1 as MNHEY and CDR2 as SVGAGI. Deletions cut 6 bases from V and 5 bases from J, with 13 bases between. The CDR3 is 13 residues long. The CDR3 spells CASSRGLETEAFF. CDR3 DNA: TGTGCCAGCAGCAGGGGTTTAGAGACTGAAGCTTTCTTT.

This clone showed up just once. The chain couples TRBV28 to TRBJ1-1; the D gene is possibly TRBD1 (5 bases). The germline V gene encodes CDR1 MDHEN and CDR2 SYDVKM. The length of the CDR3 is 16 residues. Deletions cut 1 base from V and 2 bases from J, with 14 bases between. In DNA form, the CDR3 reads TGTGCCAGCAGTTTATTGACAGACTATGCTAACACTGAAGCTTTCTTT. The encoded protein is CASSLLTDYANTEAFF. Supplemented by reference TRBV28 and TRBJ1-1, the full variable domain reads DVKVTQSSRYLVKRTGEKVFLECVQDMDHENMFWYRQDPGLGLRLIYFSYDVKMKEKGDIPEGYSVSREKKERFSLILESASTNQTSMYLCASSLLTDYANTEAFFGQGTRLTVV.

The J gene is TRBJ2-2, the V gene TRBV19, with D possibly being TRBD1 (6 bases). V was cut by 10 bases and J by 0 bases, with 12 bases left in between. This CDR3 has 14 amino acids. CDR1 is LNHDA and CDR2 is SQIVND in the germline V gene (reference sequence). CDR3 sequence reads: CATTDRPNTGELFF. The CDR3 DNA follows: TGTGCCACGACCGACAGGCCGAACACCGGGGAGCTGTTTTTT.

The V and J genes are TRBV6-6 and TRBJ1-5; weak D call: TRBD1 (6 bases). CDR1 and CDR2 (germline): MNHNY, SVGAGI (reference sequence). CDR3 length: 15 residues. Deletions cut 7 bases from V and 2 bases from J, with 15 bases between. CDR3 nucleotide sequence: TGTGCCAGCACTAGACAGGAGGGAGGCAATCAGCCCCAGCATTTT. Amino acids: CASTRQEGGNQPQHF.

The CDR3 loop is CASSYRRTTSTSGEQYV. The CDR3 coding sequence is TGTGCCAGCAGCTACCGTCGGACTACGTCTACTTCGGGTGAGCAGTACGTC. This chain joins TRBV7-6 and TRBJ2-7; maybe TRBD2 (6 bases). The ends were cut back, 4 bases at V and 7 bases at J, with 26 bases in the middle. CDR1 is SGHVS, CDR2 FNYEAQ, per germline. This CDR3 has 17 amino acids.

J is TRBJ1-6 and V is TRBV30; the D is unclear. The germline CDR1 and CDR2 sequences are GTSNPN and SVGIG (reference sequence). V shed 3 bases and J shed 6 bases, with 3 bases lying between them. The CDR3 covers 11 residues. For the CDR3, the DNA is TGTGCCTGGAGCCTTAATTCACCCCTCCACTTT. The encoded protein is CAWSLNSPLHF.

V usage is TRBV7-8 and J usage is TRBJ1-5; D uncertain. Germline V gives CDR1 SGHVS, CDR2 FQNEAQ. The germline V and J ends were trimmed by 2 bases and 5 bases, with 7 bases remaining between them. This CDR3 contains 13 residues. CDR3 in amino acids: CASSLTVDQPQHF. Written as DNA, the CDR3 is TGTGCCAGCAGCTTAACAGTGGATCAGCCCCAGCATTTT.

The J gene is TRBJ2-3, the V gene TRBV28; D is possibly TRBD1 (5 bases). Germline V gene sequence: CDR1 MDHEN, CDR2 SYDVKM. V shed 5 bases and J shed 1 base, with 28 bases lying between them. The CDR3 runs to 20 residues. The CDR3 sequence: CASSLIMPSRQSLGTDTQYF. CDR3 nucleotide sequence: TGTGCCAGCAGTCTTATTATGCCCTCCAGACAGAGTCTCGGCACAGATACGCAGTATTTT. Looking up the rest from reference TRBV28 and TRBJ2-3 gives the full variable domain: DVKVTQSSRYLVKRTGEKVFLECVQDMDHENMFWYRQDPGLGLRLIYFSYDVKMKEKGDIPEGYSVSREKKERFSLILESASTNQTSMYLCASSLIMPSRQSLGTDTQYFGPGTRLTVL.

This clone has a single count. The chain joins TRBV27 to TRBJ1-2; 12 bases are a match to TRBD1. Germline V lookup: CDR1 MNHEY, CDR2 SMNVEV (reference sequence). V gave up 6 bases and J gave up 8 bases; unmatched junction bases: 10. CDR3 length: 15 residues. In DNA form, the CDR3 reads TGTGCCAGCAGGCCAACTGGGACAGGGGGCGCGGGCTACACCTTC. Translation gives CASRPTGTGGAGYTF.

The table lists this clone with a few counts. The chain uses TRBV5-1 and TRBJ2-5; D is perhaps TRBD1 (6 bases). The CDR3 consists of 14 residues. V shed 3 bases and J shed 7 bases, with 16 bases lying between them. Germline V gene data show CDR1 as SGHRS and CDR2 as YFSETQ. The CDR3 reads CASSSGTQQGTQYF. The DNA of the CDR3 is TGCGCCAGCAGCTCCGGGACCCAACAGGGGACCCAGTACTTC.

The chain links TRBV4-3 to TRBJ1-1, with 11 bases lining up with TRBD1. The junction had 6 bases not matched to a gene; V was cut back by 2 bases and J by 10 bases. The CDR3 loop spans 14 amino acids. Looked up from germline, CDR1 is LGHNA and CDR2 is YSLEER. CDR3 loop: CASSQRDRGFAAFF. The CDR3 DNA is TGCGCCAGCAGCCAAAGGGACAGGGGGTTTGCAGCTTTCTTT.

The V gene is TRBV19, the J gene TRBJ1-1, with D maybe TRBD1 (5 bases). There are 12 residues in the CDR3. Trimming pared 8 bases from V and 1 base from J, leaving 8 bases between. Germline CDR1 LNHDA, CDR2 SQIVND (reference sequence). The CDR3 region has the DNA TGTGCCAGTCAAAGGGGGAACACTGAAGCTTTCTTT. Its protein product is CASQRGNTEAFF.

The V and J genes are TRBV21-1 and TRBJ2-1; the table assigns TRBD1, which was not confirmed against the DNA. TRBV21-1 is marked as a pseudogene. The CDR3 extends over 21 amino acids. CDR3 sequence (DNA): TGTGCCAGCAGGGAAATGGGACAGGCCGAAGAGGGGATGCGGGCTTACAATGAGCAGTTCTTC. Encoded protein: CASREMGQAEEGMRAYNEQFF.